The TCR beta chain under discussion was sequenced for a study of blood T cell repertoires in COVID-19. Study background: Acute-phase and convalescent COVID-19 samples originated in the United States, Italy and Spain.

CDR3 length: 17 residues. The method was immunoSEQ multiplex PCR; TCRdb's version includes in-frame clones alone and lacks a portion of them. This repertoire shows about 160,000 clones, about four fifths found once; its top ten account for roughly 13%. Sequenced: peripheral blood. The sequence was obtained from a man aged 65 to 85 who had recovered from COVID-19. This chain joins TRBV21-1 and TRBJ1-5; the table's D gene call, TRBD1, was not cross checked with the DNA. TRBV21-1 is given as a pseudogene. The CDR3 DNA sequence: TGTGCCAGCAGCAAAGCCGGCAGGGGAAGAGTTTTTCAGCCCCAGCATTTT. Its protein product is CASSKAGRGRVFQPQHF.